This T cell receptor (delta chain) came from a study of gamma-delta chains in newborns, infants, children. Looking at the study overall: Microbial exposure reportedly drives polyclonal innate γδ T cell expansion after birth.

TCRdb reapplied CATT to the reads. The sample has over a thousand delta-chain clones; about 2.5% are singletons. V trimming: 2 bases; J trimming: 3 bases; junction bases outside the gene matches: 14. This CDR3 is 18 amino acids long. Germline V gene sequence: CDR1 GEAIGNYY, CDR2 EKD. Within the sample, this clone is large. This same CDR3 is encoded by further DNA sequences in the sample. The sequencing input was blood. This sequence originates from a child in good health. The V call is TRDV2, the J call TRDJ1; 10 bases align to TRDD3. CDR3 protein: CACDRLGTGGSSPDKLIF. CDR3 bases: TGTGCCTGTGACAGGCTGGGTACTGGGGGATCTTCCCCCGATAAACTCATCTTT.